This passage covers 6 T cell receptor beta chains from one sample sequenced in a study of cytomegalovirus exposure and HLA in healthy donors. Researchers ran the PCR with 60 Vbeta and 13 Jbeta primers. Libraries were prepared by immunoSEQ multiplex PCR; TCRdb keeps only in-frame clonotypes and omits some of them. This specimen shows 100,000 to 150,000 clones; the ten leading clones hold approximately 2%. Sequences were obtained from PBMCs. Receptor source: a man aged 35-49 years in good health and CMV-seronegative.

The chain employs TRBV10-2 and TRBJ2-1; 8 nucleotides line up with TRBD2. Germline V gives CDR1 WSHSY, CDR2 SAAADI. The CDR3 runs to 15 residues. V shed 5 bases, J shed 2 bases, and the junction held 5 bases outside the gene matches. For the CDR3, the DNA is TGCGCCAGCAGTTTAGCGGGACGGACCTACAATGAGCAGTTCTTC. Its translation is CASSLAGRTYNEQFF.

The chain links TRBV5-4 to TRBJ2-3, with TRBD2 identical over 13 bases. The CDR3 extends over 17 amino acids. J lost 0 bases, V lost 10 bases, and 11 bases had no gene match. Germline V CDR1 and CDR2: SGHNT, YYREEE (reference sequence). The CDR3 here is CACLTSGRGPSTDTQYF. The DNA of the CDR3 is TGTGCCTGTCTCACTAGCGGGAGGGGGCCTAGCACAGATACGCAGTATTTT.

The V and J genes are TRBV6-1 and TRBJ2-7; 12 bases agree with TRBD2. Trimming took 6 bases from V and 0 from J; bases not matched to a gene: 3. Germline CDR1 MNHNS, CDR2 SASEGT. The CDR3 contains 15 residues. CDR3 nucleotide sequence: TGTGCCAGCAGGCCGACTAGCGGGAGCTCCTACGAGCAGTACTTC. Protein sequence: CASRPTSGSSYEQYF.

The J gene is TRBJ2-3, the V gene TRBV7-8, with TRBD2 matching over 9 bases. Germline CDR1 and CDR2: SGHVS and FQNEAQ. This CDR3 contains 16 residues. Unmatched junction bases numbered 8, after V lost 1 base and J lost 6 bases. Here the CDR3 DNA reads TGTGCCAGCAGCTTAGGCGCCGGACTAGCGAGTGATACGCAGTATTTT. Translated, it gives CASSLGAGLASDTQYF.

The V call is TRBV7-2, the J call TRBJ2-1; possible D gene TRBD1, 6 bases. The CDR3 runs 16 residues. The germline gives CDR1 SGHTA, CDR2 FQGNSA. V was pared by 0 bases and J by 4 bases, with 13 bases between. CDR3 coding DNA: TGTGCCAGCAGCTTAGCGGGGGCGCGGATTTACAATGAGCAGTTCTTC. The encoded protein is CASSLAGARIYNEQFF.

This chain uses TRBV11-1 with TRBJ2-7, with 10 positions matching TRBD2. The CDR3 contains 16 residues. Germline assignment: CDR1 SGHAT and CDR2 FQDESV (reference sequence). V was clipped by 5 bases and J by 4 bases; unmatched bases: 11. CDR3 nucleotides: TGTGCCAGCAGCCCCACAGTAGCGGGAGGTCTGTACGAGCAGTACTTC. It translates to CASSPTVAGGLYEQYF.